Listed here are 10 T cell receptor beta chains from one sample, sequenced in a study of neoadjuvant anti-PD-1 for oral cavity cancer. TCRdb's table, derived via immunoSEQ multiplex PCR, lists solely in-frame clones and lacks some. This repertoire shows 75,000 or so clones, 70% to 85% found once; its top ten account for over 3%. Sequencing was performed on PBMCs, taken before nivolumab (anti-PD-1) treatment. These receptors were collected from a person aged 40-85 years with oral cavity squamous cell carcinoma.

This clone was found once. V is TRBV6-5 and J is TRBJ2-7, with unresolved D. This CDR3 has 11 amino acids. CDR1 and CDR2 (germline): MNHEY, SVGAGI. V was cut by 4 bases and J by 3 bases, with 4 bases left in between. The CDR3 DNA reads as TGTGCCAGCAGTTTCAACTACGAGCAGTACTTC. Translating it yields CASSFNYEQYF.

Of note for this clone: The same CDR3 arises from other DNA sequences in this sample as well. The V call is TRBV5-1, the J call TRBJ2-2, with D hard to call. V was pared by 0 bases and J by 4 bases, with 7 bases between. CDR3 length: 14 amino acids. CDR1 is SGHRS and CDR2 is YFSETQ in the germline V gene. CDR3 sequence reads: CASSLGQSTGELFF. The CDR3 DNA reads TGCGCCAGCAGCTTGGGCCAGTCCACCGGGGAGCTGTTTTTT.

In this sample, this clone turned up once. V and J are TRBV27 and TRBJ1-1; weak D call: TRBD1 (5 bases). CDR1 and CDR2 from the germline V gene are MNHEY and SMNVEV (reference sequence). The CDR3 loop spans 12 amino acids. V lost 8 bases and J 0 bases, leaving 7 bases between the germline ends. The CDR3 bases are TGTGCCAGCCGGGGGGTGAACACTGAAGCTTTCTTT. The encoded protein is CASRGVNTEAFF.

The chain employs TRBV28 and TRBJ2-2, with 9 bases lining up with TRBD1. V lost 7 bases to trimming and J lost 4 bases; unmatched junction nucleotides: 7. CDR1 and CDR2 (germline): MDHEN, SYDVKM. The CDR3 runs 15 residues. DNA of the CDR3: TGTGCCAGCACCCCTGGGGACAGGGTCACCGGGGAGCTGTTTTTT. Protein product: CASTPGDRVTGELFF.

This rearrangement joins TRBV10-2 to TRBJ1-5; 8 bases align to TRBD1. The CDR3 contains 15 residues. After removal of 6 bases from V and 3 bases from J, the junction contained 7 bases not matched to a gene. CDR1 and CDR2 (germline): WSHSY, SAAADI. In DNA, the CDR3 is TGCGCCAGCAGCGGCGACAGGGGTAACAATCAGCCCCAGCATTTT. The encoded protein is CASSGDRGNNQPQHF.

The chain links TRBV4-1 to TRBJ1-4; D not resolved. The germline V and J ends were trimmed by 0 bases and 0 bases, with 14 bases remaining between them. The CDR3 sequence is 18 residues long. The V gene's germline CDR1 is MGHRA and CDR2 YSYEKL. DNA for the CDR3: TGCGCCAGCAGCCAAGATCTGGGCAGCCTTGCAACTAATGAAAAACTGTTTTTT. Its protein is CASSQDLGSLATNEKLFF.

The chain couples TRBV28 to TRBJ2-1; 9 positions agree with TRBD2. Per the germline V gene, CDR1 is MDHEN and CDR2 is SYDVKM. J lost 5 bases, V lost 6 bases, and 11 bases had no gene match. The CDR3 contains 16 residues. CDR3 residues: CASSPLGLANDNEQFF. CDR3 DNA sequence: TGTGCCAGCAGCCCTCTAGGACTAGCGAATGACAATGAGCAGTTCTTC.

The chain uses TRBV5-1 and TRBJ2-5; TRBD1 is a possible D gene (5 bases). The length of the CDR3 is 14 residues. Germline values: CDR1 SGHRS, CDR2 YFSETQ. The V gene lost 5 bases and the J gene lost 3 bases, with 14 bases spanning the gap. CDR3 nucleotide sequence: TGCGCCAGCAGTCCGGACACATTCGAAGAGACCCAGTACTTC. It yields the protein CASSPDTFEETQYF.

The chain combines TRBV5-1 with TRBJ2-5; the match to TRBD1 covers 10 bases. V was clipped by 4 bases and J by 3 bases; unmatched bases: 3. This CDR3 has 14 amino acids. Germline V CDR1 and CDR2: SGHRS, YFSETQ. The CDR3 bases are TGCGCCAGCAGCGGGGGACAGGGGAAAGAGACCCAGTACTTC. Translation: CASSGGQGKETQYF.

The table lists this clone with a count of one. The rearrangement joins TRBV10-3 to TRBJ2-3; tentative D call: TRBD2 (6 bases). Germline V CDR1 and CDR2: ENHRY, SYGVKD. V was cut by 6 bases and J by 1 base, with 8 bases left in between. There are 13 residues in the CDR3. For the CDR3, the DNA is TGTGCCATCAGGAGGGAGGGCACAGATACGCAGTATTTT. As protein: CAIRREGTDTQYF.